This T cell receptor (beta chain) was recorded in a study of cytomegalovirus exposure and HLA in healthy donors. The PCR made use of 60 Vbeta and 13 Jbeta primers. Sequencing used immunoSEQ multiplex PCR; TCRdb keeps in-frame clones, though not all of them. The sample yields about 150,000 clones, approximately 80% seen once. V was trimmed by 1 base and J by 3 bases, leaving 2 bases between them. Germline-derived CDR1 and CDR2 are SGHDT and YYEEEE. This CDR3 region has 11 residues. V usage is TRBV5-6 and J usage is TRBJ2-7; unclear D gene. The sequenced material came from PBMCs. This TCR came from a female donor in good health and CMV-seropositive. Written as DNA, the CDR3 is TGTGCCAGCAGCTTGTACTACGAGCAGTACTTC. As protein: CASSLYYEQYF.